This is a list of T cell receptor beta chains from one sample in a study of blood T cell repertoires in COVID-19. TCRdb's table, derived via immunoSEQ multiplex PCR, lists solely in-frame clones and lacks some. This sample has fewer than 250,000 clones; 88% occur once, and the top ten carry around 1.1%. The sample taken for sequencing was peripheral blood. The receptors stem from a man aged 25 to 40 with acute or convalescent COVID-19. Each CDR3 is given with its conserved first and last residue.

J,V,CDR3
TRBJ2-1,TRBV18,CASSPSGDRGSYNEQFF
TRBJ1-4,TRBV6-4,CASSVTLGEKLFF
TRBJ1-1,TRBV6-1,CASEGRGGTEAFF
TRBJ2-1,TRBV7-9,CASSRLAGGPGSYNEQFF
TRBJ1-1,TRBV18,CASSPPAPSYGAFF
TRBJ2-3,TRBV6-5,CASSPQRFPTDTQYF
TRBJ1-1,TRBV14,CASSQEGQGRGTEAFF
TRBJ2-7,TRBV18,CASSPIDSYEQYF
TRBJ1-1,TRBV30,CAWSVRQGTEAFF
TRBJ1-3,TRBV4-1,CASSQGDRANSGNTIYF
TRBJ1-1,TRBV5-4,CASSLERGMNTEAFF
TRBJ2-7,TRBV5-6,CASSALRWRLNYEQYF
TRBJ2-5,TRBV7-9,CASSLLGLTQETQYF
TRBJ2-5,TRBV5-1,CASSFNGQGKSETQYF
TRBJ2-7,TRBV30,CAWDSGIEHEQYF
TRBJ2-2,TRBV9,CASSGRTGPSTGELFF
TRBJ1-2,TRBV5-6,CASSLPTQGIRSYTF
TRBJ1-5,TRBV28,CASSLHAGGQPQHF
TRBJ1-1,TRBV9,CASSPSTGQGTEAFF
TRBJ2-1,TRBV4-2,CASSPETSGSYNEQFF
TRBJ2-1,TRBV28,CASSSPRLAGDNNEQFF
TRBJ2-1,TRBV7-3,CASSLTWESSNEQFF
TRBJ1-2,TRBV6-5,CASSPQPGNDYGYTF
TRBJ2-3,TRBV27,CASSLSGQGPDTQYF
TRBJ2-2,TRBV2,CASRGLAEDTGELFF
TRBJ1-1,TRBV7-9,CASSRVDRANTEAFF
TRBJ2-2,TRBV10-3,CAISESNVGAGELFF
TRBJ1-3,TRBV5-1,CASSSSGAGNTIYF
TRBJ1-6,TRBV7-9,CASRNGKGASEAPLHF
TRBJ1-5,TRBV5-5,CASSFTVNNQPQHF
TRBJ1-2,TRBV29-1,CSVDRRTYGYTF
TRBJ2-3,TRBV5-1,CASSIDSGGADTQYF
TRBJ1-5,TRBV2,CASRTDRASNQPQHF
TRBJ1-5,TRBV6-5,CASTGGPSQPQHF
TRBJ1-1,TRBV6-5,CASSPDRILNTEAFF
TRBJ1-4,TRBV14,CASSQDQGEKLFF
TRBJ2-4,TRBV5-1,CASSLTTANAKNIQYF
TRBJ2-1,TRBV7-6,CASSLSGGAGNEQFF
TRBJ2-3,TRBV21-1,CASSEGTGRTDTQYF
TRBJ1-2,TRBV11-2,CASSPPIRDRGPYGYTF
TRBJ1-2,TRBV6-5,CASSPGGTSYGYTF
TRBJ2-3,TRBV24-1,CATRGTITDTQYF
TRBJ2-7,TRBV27,CASSKRGLAGRHYEQYF
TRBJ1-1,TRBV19,CASSMRYRGPEAFF
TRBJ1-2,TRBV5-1,CASSPSGNYGYTF
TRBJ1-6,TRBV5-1,CASSRGQGESPLHF
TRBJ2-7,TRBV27,CASSLTTSGDEQYF
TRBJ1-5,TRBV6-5,CASRPDRGSNQPQHF
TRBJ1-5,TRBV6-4,CASSREGNQPQHF
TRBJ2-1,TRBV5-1,CASSLAGTSGSGYEQFF
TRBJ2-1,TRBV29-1,CSNREYNEQFF
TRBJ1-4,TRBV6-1,CASSVARGGEKLFF
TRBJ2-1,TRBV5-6,CASSFNREDNEQFF
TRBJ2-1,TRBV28,CASRFPGTGDNEQFF
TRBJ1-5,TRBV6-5,CASSRGQGGQPQHF